This T cell receptor beta chain was sequenced in a study of blood T cells in healthy people across ages. With a J-beta primer mix and a sample-barcoded 5' primer, a second PCR ran 7 to 11 cycles. TCRdb recomputed calls from the 5' RACE reads with MiXCR, one row per CDR3 protein. The data show some 700,000 distinct CDR3 sequences, with about 42% seen just once and less than 25% held by the top ten. Per sample, no less than 6 micrograms of total RNA were extracted. V shed 2 bases and J shed 5 bases, with 15 bases lying between them. This CDR3 contains 15 residues. Germline CDR1 reads SGHTA; CDR2 reads FQGNSA. This clonotype has only a few counts.

The receptor was isolated from a woman aged 55-70 years in good health. V gene TRBV7-2 combines with J gene TRBJ2-5; D perhaps matches TRBD1 (5 bases). Sequences were obtained from blood. The CDR3 loop is CASSLQTDNTETQYF. CDR3 nucleotide sequence: TGTGCCAGCAGCTTACAGACAGATAATACGGAGACCCAGTACTTC.